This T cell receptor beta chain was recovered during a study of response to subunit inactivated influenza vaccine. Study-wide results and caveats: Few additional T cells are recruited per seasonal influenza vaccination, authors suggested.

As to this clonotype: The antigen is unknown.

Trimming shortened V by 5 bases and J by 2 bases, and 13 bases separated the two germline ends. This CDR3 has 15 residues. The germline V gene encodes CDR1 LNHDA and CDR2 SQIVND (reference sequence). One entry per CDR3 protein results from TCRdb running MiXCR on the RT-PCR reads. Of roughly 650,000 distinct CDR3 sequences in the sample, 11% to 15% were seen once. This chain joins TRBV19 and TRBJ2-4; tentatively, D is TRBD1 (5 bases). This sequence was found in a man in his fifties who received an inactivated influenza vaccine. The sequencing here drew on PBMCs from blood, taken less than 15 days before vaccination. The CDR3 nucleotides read TGTGCCAGTAGTGCCCCGGACATTACCAAAAACATTCAGTACTTC. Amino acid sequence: CASSAPDITKNIQYF.